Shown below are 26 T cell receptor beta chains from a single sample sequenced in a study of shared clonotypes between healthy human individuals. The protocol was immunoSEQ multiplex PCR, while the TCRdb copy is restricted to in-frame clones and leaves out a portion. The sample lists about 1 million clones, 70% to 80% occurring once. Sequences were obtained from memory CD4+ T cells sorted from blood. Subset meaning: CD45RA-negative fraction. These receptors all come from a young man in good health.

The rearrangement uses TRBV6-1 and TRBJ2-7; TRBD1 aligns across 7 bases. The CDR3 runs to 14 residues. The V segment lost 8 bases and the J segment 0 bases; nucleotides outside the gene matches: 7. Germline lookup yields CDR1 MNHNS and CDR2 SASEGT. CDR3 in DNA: TGTGCCAGCCAACCGGGACAGTTCTCCTACGAGCAGTACTTC. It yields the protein CASQPGQFSYEQYF.

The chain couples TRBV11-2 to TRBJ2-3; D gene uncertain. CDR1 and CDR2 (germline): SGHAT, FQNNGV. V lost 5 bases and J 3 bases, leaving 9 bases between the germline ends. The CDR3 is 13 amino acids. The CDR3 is CASSPEPTDTQYF. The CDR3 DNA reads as TGTGCCAGCAGCCCGGAACCGACAGATACGCAGTATTTT. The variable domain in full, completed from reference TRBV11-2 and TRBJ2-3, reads EAGVAQSPRYKIIEKRQSVAFWCNPISGHATLYWYQQILGQGPKLLIQFQNNGVVDDSQLPKDRFSAERLKGVDSTLKIQPAKLEDSAVYLCASSPEPTDTQYFGPGTRLTVL.

Here the CDR3 DNA reads TGTGCCAGCAGCTCCCGAGCGTTGGGACCCTACGAGCAGTACTTC. It specifies CASSSRALGPYEQYF. The V call is TRBV7-2, the J call TRBJ2-7; TRBD1 or TRBD2 may be the D gene (5 bases each). CDR1 is SGHTA, CDR2 FQGNSA, per germline. V lost 4 bases, J lost 2 bases, and 15 bases lay in between. The CDR3 totals 15 residues.

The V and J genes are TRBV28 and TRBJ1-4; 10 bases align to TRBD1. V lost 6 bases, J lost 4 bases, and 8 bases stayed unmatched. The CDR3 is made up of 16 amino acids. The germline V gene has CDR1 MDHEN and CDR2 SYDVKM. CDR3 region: CASRLTGTGVNEKLFF. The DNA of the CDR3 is TGTGCCAGCAGACTCACCGGGACAGGGGTTAATGAAAAACTGTTTTTT.

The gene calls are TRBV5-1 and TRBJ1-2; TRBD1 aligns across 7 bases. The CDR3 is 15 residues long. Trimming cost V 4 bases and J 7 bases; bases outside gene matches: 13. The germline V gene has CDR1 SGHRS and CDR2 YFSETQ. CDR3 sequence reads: CASSNIDREMSGYTF. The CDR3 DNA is TGCGCCAGCAGCAACATTGACAGGGAGATGAGTGGCTACACCTTC.

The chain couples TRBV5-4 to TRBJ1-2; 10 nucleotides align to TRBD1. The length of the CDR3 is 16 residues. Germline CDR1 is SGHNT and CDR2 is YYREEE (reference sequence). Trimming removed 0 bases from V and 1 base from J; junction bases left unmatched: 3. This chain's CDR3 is CASSLGRDRGNYGYTF. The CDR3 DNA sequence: TGTGCCAGCAGCTTGGGTCGGGACAGGGGTAACTATGGCTACACCTTC.

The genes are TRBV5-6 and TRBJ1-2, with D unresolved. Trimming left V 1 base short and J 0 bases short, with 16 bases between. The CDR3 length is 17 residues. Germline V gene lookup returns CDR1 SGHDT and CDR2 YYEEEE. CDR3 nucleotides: TGTGCCAGCAGCTTGTTTTTACGCCAGAGGCCTAACTATGGCTACACCTTC. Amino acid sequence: CASSLFLRQRPNYGYTF.

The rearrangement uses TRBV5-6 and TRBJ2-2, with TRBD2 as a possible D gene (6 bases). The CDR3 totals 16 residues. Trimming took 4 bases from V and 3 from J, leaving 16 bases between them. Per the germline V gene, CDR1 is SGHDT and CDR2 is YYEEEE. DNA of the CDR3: TGTGCCAGCAGCCCGCTTCTTAGCGGTTACACCGGGGAGCTGTTTTTT. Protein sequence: CASSPLLSGYTGELFF. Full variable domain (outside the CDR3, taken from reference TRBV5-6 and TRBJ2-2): DAGVTQSPTHLIKTRGQQVTLRCSPKSGHDTVSWYQQALGQGPQFIFQYYEEEERQRGNFPDRFSGHQFPNYSSELNVNALLLGDSALYLCASSPLLSGYTGELFFGEGSRLTVL.

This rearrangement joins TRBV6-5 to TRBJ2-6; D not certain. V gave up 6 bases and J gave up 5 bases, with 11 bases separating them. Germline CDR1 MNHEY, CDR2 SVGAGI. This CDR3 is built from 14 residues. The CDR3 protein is CASSLDFRANVLTF. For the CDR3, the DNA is TGTGCCAGCAGCCTTGACTTTCGGGCCAACGTCCTGACTTTC.

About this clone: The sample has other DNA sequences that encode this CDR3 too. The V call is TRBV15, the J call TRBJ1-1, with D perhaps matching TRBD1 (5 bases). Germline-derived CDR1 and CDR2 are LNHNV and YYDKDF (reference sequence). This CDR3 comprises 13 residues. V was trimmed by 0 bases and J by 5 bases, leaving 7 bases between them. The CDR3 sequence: CATSRDQGTEAFF. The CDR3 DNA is TGTGCCACCAGCAGAGATCAGGGTACTGAAGCTTTCTTT.

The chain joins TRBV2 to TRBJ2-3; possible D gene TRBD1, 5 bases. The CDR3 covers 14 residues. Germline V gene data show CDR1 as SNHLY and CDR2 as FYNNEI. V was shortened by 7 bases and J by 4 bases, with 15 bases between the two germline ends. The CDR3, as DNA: TGTGCCAGCAAAAGGGGTGAAGGGGCAGATACGCAGTATTTT. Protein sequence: CASKRGEGADTQYF.

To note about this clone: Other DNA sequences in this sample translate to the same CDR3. In DNA, the CDR3 is TGTGCCAGCAGCCCCGGACTTAGCACAGATACGCAGTATTTT. Translated: CASSPGLSTDTQYF. The V and J genes are TRBV7-2 and TRBJ2-3; the D gene is possibly TRBD2 (5 bases). This CDR3 has 14 amino acids. Trimming shortened V by 5 bases and J by 0 bases, and 9 bases separated the two germline ends. Germline CDR1 reads SGHTA; CDR2 reads FQGNSA.

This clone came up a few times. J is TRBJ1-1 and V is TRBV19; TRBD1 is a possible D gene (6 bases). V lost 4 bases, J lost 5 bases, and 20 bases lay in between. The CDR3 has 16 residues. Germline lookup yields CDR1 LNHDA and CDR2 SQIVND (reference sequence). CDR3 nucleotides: TGTGCCAGTAGTACACTCCTGTCTAGGGGGGGGACTGAAGCTTTCTTT. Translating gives CASSTLLSRGGTEAFF.

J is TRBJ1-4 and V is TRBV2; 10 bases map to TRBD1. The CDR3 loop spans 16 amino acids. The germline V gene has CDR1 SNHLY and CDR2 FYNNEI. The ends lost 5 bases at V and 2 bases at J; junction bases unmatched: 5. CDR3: CASSQRQGATNEKLFF. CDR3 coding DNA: TGTGCCAGCAGTCAGAGACAGGGGGCGACTAATGAAAAACTGTTTTTT.

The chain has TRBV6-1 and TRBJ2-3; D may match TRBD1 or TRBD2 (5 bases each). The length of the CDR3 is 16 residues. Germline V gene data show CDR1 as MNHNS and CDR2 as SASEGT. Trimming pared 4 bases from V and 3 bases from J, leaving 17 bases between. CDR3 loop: CASSVEKGRGTDTQYF. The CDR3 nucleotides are TGTGCCAGCAGTGTTGAGAAGGGGCGCGGGACAGATACGCAGTATTTT.

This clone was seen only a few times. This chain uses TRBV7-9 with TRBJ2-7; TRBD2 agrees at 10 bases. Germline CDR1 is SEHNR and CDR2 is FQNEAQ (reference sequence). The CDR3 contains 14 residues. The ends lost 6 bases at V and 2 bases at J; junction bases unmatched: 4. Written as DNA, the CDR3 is TGTGCCAGCAGTGGGCTAGCGGGAGCCTACGAGCAGTACTTC. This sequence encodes CASSGLAGAYEQYF.

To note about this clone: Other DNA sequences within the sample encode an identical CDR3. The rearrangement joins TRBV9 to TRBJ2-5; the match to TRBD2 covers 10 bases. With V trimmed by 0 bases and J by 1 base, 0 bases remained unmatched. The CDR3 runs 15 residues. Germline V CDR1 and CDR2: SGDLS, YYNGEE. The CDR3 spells CASSVVAGGQETQYF. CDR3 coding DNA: TGTGCCAGCAGCGTAGTAGCGGGGGGCCAAGAGACCCAGTACTTC.

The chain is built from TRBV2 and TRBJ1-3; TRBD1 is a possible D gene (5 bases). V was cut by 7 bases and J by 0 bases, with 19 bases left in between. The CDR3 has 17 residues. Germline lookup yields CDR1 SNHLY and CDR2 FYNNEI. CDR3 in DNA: TGTGCCAGCAATATTGACAGATCAGTCCGCTCTGGAAACACCATATATTTT. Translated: CASNIDRSVRSGNTIYF.

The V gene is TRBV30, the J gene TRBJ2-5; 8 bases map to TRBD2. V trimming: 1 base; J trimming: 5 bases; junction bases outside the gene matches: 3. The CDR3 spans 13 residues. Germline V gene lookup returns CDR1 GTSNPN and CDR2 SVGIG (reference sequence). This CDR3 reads CAWSDERGETQYF. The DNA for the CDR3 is TGTGCCTGGAGTGATGAGCGGGGGGAGACCCAGTACTTC.

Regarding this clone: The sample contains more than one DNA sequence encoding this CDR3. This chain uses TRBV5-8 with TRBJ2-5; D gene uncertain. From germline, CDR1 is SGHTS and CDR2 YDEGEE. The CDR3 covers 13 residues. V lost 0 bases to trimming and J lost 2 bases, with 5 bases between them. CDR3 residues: CASSLGLQETQYF. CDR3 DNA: TGTGCCAGCAGCTTGGGTCTTCAAGAGACCCAGTACTTC.

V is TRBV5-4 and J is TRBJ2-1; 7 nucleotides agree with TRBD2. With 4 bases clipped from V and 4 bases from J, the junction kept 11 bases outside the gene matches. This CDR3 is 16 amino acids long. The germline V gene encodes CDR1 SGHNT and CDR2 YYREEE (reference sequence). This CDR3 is CASSLRVTSEYNEQFF. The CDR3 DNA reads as TGTGCCAGCAGCCTAAGGGTTACTAGCGAGTACAATGAGCAGTTCTTC.

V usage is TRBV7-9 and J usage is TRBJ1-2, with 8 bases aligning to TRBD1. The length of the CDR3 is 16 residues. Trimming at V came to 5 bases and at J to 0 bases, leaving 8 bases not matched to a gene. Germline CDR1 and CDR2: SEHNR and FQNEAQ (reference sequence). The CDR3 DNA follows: TGTGCCAGCAGCCCAGACAGGGGCACGTCTAACTATGGCTACACCTTC. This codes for CASSPDRGTSNYGYTF.

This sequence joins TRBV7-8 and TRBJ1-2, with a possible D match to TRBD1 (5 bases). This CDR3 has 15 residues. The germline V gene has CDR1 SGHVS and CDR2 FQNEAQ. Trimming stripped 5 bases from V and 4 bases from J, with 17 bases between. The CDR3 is CASSREAGGGYGYTF. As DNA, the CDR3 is TGTGCCAGCAGCAGGGAGGCCGGTGGGGGCTATGGCTACACCTTC.

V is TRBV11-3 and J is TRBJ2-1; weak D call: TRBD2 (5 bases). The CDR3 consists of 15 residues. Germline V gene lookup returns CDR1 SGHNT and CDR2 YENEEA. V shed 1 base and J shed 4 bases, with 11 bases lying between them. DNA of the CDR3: TGTGCCAGCAGCTTAGGCGGGCCCATTTACAATGAGCAGTTCTTC. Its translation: CASSLGGPIYNEQFF.

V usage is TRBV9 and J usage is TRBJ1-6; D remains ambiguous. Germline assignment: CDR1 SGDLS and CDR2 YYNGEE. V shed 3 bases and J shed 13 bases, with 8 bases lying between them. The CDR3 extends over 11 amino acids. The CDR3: CASSDQGPLHF. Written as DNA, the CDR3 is TGTGCCAGCAGCGACCAAGGCCCCCTCCACTTT. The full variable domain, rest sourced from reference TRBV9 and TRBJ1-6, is DSGVTQTPKHLITATGQRVTLRCSPRSGDLSVYWYQQSLDQGLQFLIQYYNGEERAKGNILERFSAQQFPDLHSELNLSSLELGDSALYFCASSDQGPLHFGNGTRLTVT.

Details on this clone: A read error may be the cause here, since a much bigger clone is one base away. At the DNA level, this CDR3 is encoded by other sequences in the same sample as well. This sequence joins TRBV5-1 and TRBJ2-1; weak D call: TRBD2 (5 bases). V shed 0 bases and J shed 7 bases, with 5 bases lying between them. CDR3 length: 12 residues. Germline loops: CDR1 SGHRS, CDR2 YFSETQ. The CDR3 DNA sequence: TGCGCCAGCAGCTTGGGCGGGAATGAGCAGTTCTTC. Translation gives CASSLGGNEQFF.